This is a list of T cell receptor beta chains from one sample in a study of response to subunit inactivated influenza vaccine. TCRdb reprocessed the RT-PCR reads via MiXCR and lists one record per CDR3 protein. The sample holds approximately 730,000 distinct CDR3 sequences; around 14% are singletons and the top ten take 5.5% to 7%. This specimen was PBMCs from blood, taken approximately 15 days before vaccination. These TCRs come from a middle-aged man who received an inactivated influenza vaccine. CDR3s include the opening cysteine and the closing phenylalanine or tryptophan. Each record gives: clone size, J gene, D gene, V gene, CDR3 DNA, CDR3 protein. A D gene is named only where the DNA matches it firmly. For some rows the clone size is stated as once, few or many, or as a class when expanded; others skip it.

clone size: once; J gene: TRBJ2-1; D gene: TRBD2; V gene: TRBV19; CDR3 DNA: TGTGCCAGTAGTATAGTGCGGGGGAGCTCCTACAATGAGCAGTTCTTC; CDR3 protein: CASSIVRGSSYNEQFF
clone size: -; J gene: TRBJ2-2; D gene: -; V gene: TRBV4-3; CDR3 DNA: TGCGCCAGCAGCCAATTTGTAGGGGAAAACACCGGGGAGCTGTTTTTT; CDR3 protein: CASSQFVGENTGELFF
clone size: -; J gene: TRBJ2-7; D gene: -; V gene: TRBV27; CDR3 DNA: TGTGCCAGCAGAACCTTAGACTTCTCCTACGAGCAGTACTTC; CDR3 protein: CASRTLDFSYEQYF
clone size: few; J gene: TRBJ2-1; D gene: -; V gene: TRBV7-2; CDR3 DNA: TGTGCCAGCAGCCCCGCCTGGCTTAGCGCCGTCAATGAGCAGTTCTTC; CDR3 protein: CASSPAWLSAVNEQFF
clone size: -; J gene: TRBJ2-5; D gene: -; V gene: TRBV6-5; CDR3 DNA: TGTGCCAGCAGTTACTCGTATCGGGACACCGAGGGTAGACCCCAGTACTTC; CDR3 protein: CASSYSYRDTEGRPQYF
clone size: few; J gene: TRBJ2-3; D gene: TRBD2; V gene: TRBV27; CDR3 DNA: TGTGCCAGCAGTTTAGGACTAGGCTACACAGATACGCAGTATTTT; CDR3 protein: CASSLGLGYTDTQYF
clone size: -; J gene: TRBJ2-4; D gene: -; V gene: TRBV15; CDR3 DNA: TGTGCCACCAGCAGACAGGGTGCCAAAAACATTCAGTACTTC; CDR3 protein: CATSRQGAKNIQYF
clone size: many; J gene: TRBJ2-7; D gene: -; V gene: TRBV7-2; CDR3 DNA: TGTGCCAGGAGGGCCAGCTCCTACGAGCAGTACTTC; CDR3 protein: CARRASSYEQYF
clone size: -; J gene: TRBJ1-2; D gene: TRBD1; V gene: TRBV5-1; CDR3 DNA: TGCGCCAGCAGCTCCGGACAGGAGCATTACACCTTC; CDR3 protein: CASSSGQEHYTF
clone size: few; J gene: TRBJ2-3; D gene: -; V gene: TRBV20-1; CDR3 DNA: TGCAGTGCTAGAGATCTACGCCTTAGCACAGATACGCAGTATTTT; CDR3 protein: CSARDLRLSTDTQYF
clone size: -; J gene: TRBJ2-5; D gene: -; V gene: TRBV7-2; CDR3 DNA: TGTGCCAGCAGCTTAAGGGGCCTCCGGGAGGAGACCCAGTACTTC; CDR3 protein: CASSLRGLREETQYF
clone size: -; J gene: TRBJ2-2; D gene: TRBD2; V gene: TRBV5-1; CDR3 DNA: TGCGCCAGCAGCTTCCCGGGGGGTGACACCGGGGAGCTGTTTTTT; CDR3 protein: CASSFPGGDTGELFF
clone size: -; J gene: TRBJ2-3; D gene: TRBD2; V gene: TRBV28; CDR3 DNA: TGTGCCAGCAGTTCTAGCGGGAGACTCACAGATACGCAGTATTTT; CDR3 protein: CASSSSGRLTDTQYF
clone size: few; J gene: TRBJ1-1; D gene: -; V gene: TRBV7-9; CDR3 DNA: TGTGCCAGCAGCTCACCCCTAGGGAGGGGCACTGAAGCTTTCTTT; CDR3 protein: CASSSPLGRGTEAFF
clone size: -; J gene: TRBJ1-5; D gene: -; V gene: TRBV4-1; CDR3 DNA: TGCGCCAGCAGCCAAATAGCGCTTGTGGGTATCAATCAGCCCCAGCATTTT; CDR3 protein: CASSQIALVGINQPQHF
clone size: -; J gene: TRBJ2-1; D gene: -; V gene: TRBV5-1; CDR3 DNA: TGCGCCAGCAGCCCGGGTGGGACATTAGCGGCCTCCTACAATGAGCAGTTCTTC; CDR3 protein: CASSPGGTLAASYNEQFF
clone size: -; J gene: TRBJ2-7; D gene: -; V gene: TRBV7-2; CDR3 DNA: TGTGCCAGCAGCTCAGACAGGAGGAGCTCCTACGAGCAGTACTTC; CDR3 protein: CASSSDRRSSYEQYF
clone size: many; J gene: TRBJ2-1; D gene: TRBD2; V gene: TRBV12-3/TRBV12-4; CDR3 DNA: TGTGCCAGCAGTTTAAGGGCGGGAGGGCCCGCCAATGAGCAGTTCTTC; CDR3 protein: CASSLRAGGPANEQFF
clone size: few; J gene: TRBJ1-2; D gene: -; V gene: TRBV12-3/TRBV12-4; CDR3 DNA: TGTGCCAGCACCTCAGGCCCAAGTTTCTATGGCTACACCTTC; CDR3 protein: CASTSGPSFYGYTF
clone size: -; J gene: TRBJ2-1; D gene: -; V gene: TRBV7-6; CDR3 DNA: TGTGCCAGCAGCTTCTTGGGTAGAAATGAGCAGTTCTTC; CDR3 protein: CASSFLGRNEQFF
clone size: few; J gene: TRBJ2-6; D gene: -; V gene: TRBV6-5; CDR3 DNA: TGTGCCAGCAGTTCTACATCGGCTGGGGCCAACGTCCTGACTTTC; CDR3 protein: CASSSTSAGANVLTF
clone size: -; J gene: TRBJ1-3; D gene: -; V gene: TRBV28; CDR3 DNA: TGTGCCAGCTCTTGGAGTGTGGCGGACACCATATATTTT; CDR3 protein: CASSWSVADTIYF
clone size: few; J gene: TRBJ1-1; D gene: TRBD1; V gene: TRBV2; CDR3 DNA: TGTGCCAGCAGTGAGGGGACAGGGGGCAAGAGAGCTGAAGCTTTCTTT; CDR3 protein: CASSEGTGGKRAEAFF
clone size: many; J gene: TRBJ2-1; D gene: -; V gene: TRBV5-5; CDR3 DNA: TGTGCCAGCAGCTTTGGATTTGCCCAGCAGTTCTTC; CDR3 protein: CASSFGFAQQFF
clone size: many; J gene: TRBJ2-2; D gene: TRBD2; V gene: TRBV7-2; CDR3 DNA: TGTGCCAGCACAAATAGCGGGGCTGCCGGGGAGCTGTTTTTT; CDR3 protein: CASTNSGAAGELFF
clone size: few; J gene: TRBJ2-1; D gene: TRBD2; V gene: TRBV12-3/TRBV12-4; CDR3 DNA: TGTGCCAGCAGTGGGGCAACTAGCGGGATCGCCAATGAGCAGTTCTTC; CDR3 protein: CASSGATSGIANEQFF
clone size: many; J gene: TRBJ1-1; D gene: -; V gene: TRBV20-1; CDR3 DNA: TGCAGTGCTAGAGATCGAGACCCTCCCTGGGGAGCTTTCTTT; CDR3 protein: CSARDRDPPWGAFF